A single T cell receptor (beta chain) is shown here with its context. The J segment lost 2 bases and the V segment lost 5 bases, leaving 9 bases of the junction unmatched. The CDR3 totals 15 residues. Germline assignment: CDR1 SGDLS and CDR2 YYNGEE. The source of the sample is a study of cytomegalovirus exposure and HLA in healthy donors. PCR amplification relied on 60 Vbeta primers (plus 13 Jbeta primers). Sequencing used immunoSEQ multiplex PCR; TCRdb keeps in-frame clones, though not all of them. The sample has about 130,000 clones, around 8.5% seen once. This chain uses TRBV9 with TRBJ2-5, with TRBD2 identical over 7 bases. Sequenced sample: PBMCs. This sequence originates from a man aged 35 to 55 in good health and CMV-seronegative. The CDR3 spells CASSATSSGQETQYF. Here the CDR3 DNA reads TGTGCCAGCAGTGCGACTAGCTCAGGGCAAGAGACCCAGTACTTC. The complete variable domain, with remaining parts taken from reference TRBV9 and TRBJ2-5, reads DSGVTQTPKHLITATGQRVTLRCSPRSGDLSVYWYQQSLDQGLQFLIQYYNGEERAKGNILERFSAQQFPDLHSELNLSSLELGDSALYFCASSATSSGQETQYFGPGTRLLVL.